The 21 T cell receptor beta chains listed next were all sequenced from one sample in a study of T cells after yellow fever vaccination (dated by TCRdb to about 2019). Per the publication, the treatment or condition label means: live attenuated yellow fever vaccine strain. Library preparation employed 5' RACE. TCRdb shows the sequencer as Illumina HiSeq 2500. TCRdb itself trimmed the public reads at Q25 with fastp, ran MiXCR and retained productive beta chains. Rows merge per CDR3 protein into single entries with the most common DNA and genes. This sample holds tens of thousands of distinct CDR3 sequences; roughly 6.9% were observed only once. Around a third of the sample lies in the top ten. The sample was CD8+ T cells sorted from PBMCs, taken roughly 5 days after the first yellow fever vaccination. The receptor set was obtained from a man aged 18 to 29 who received the YFV17D yellow fever vaccine.

This clonotype came up a few times. The rearrangement joins TRBV12-3 or TRBV12-4 to TRBJ2-5; 11 bases are a match to TRBD2. Unmatched junction bases numbered 2, after V lost 2 bases and J lost 3 bases. The CDR3 sequence is 15 residues long. Written as DNA, the CDR3 is TGTGCCAGCAGTTTACCACTAGCGGGGGAAGAGACCCAGTACTTC. Translating gives CASSLPLAGEETQYF.

The chain has TRBV2 and TRBJ2-3; D not certain. The CDR3 has 12 residues. With 5 bases removed from V and 6 bases from J, the gap between germline ends came to 9 bases. Looked up from germline, CDR1 is SNHLY and CDR2 is FYNNEI. CDR3 nucleotide sequence: TGTGCCAGCAGTCCCGACCCGGATACGCAGTATTTT. Protein product: CASSPDPDTQYF.

On this clonotype: This may stem from a read error, because a much larger clone lies one nucleotide away. The V gene is TRBV4-1, the J gene TRBJ2-7, with a possible D match to TRBD2 (7 bases). The CDR3 totals 14 residues. Trimming stripped 4 bases from V and 6 bases from J, with 16 bases between. Germline lookup yields CDR1 MGHRA and CDR2 YSYEKL. The CDR3 is CASSLQRGRGEQYF. CDR3 DNA sequence: TGCGCCAGCAGCCTTCAAAGGGGGAGGGGCGAGCAGTACTTC.

The sample holds many counts of this clonotype. The chain has TRBV6-5 and TRBJ2-3, with a weak D call TRBD1 (6 bases). V lost 2 bases to trimming and J lost 0 bases, with 9 bases between them. This CDR3 is 15 amino acids long. Germline V gene lookup returns CDR1 MNHEY and CDR2 SVGAGI. The CDR3 protein is CASSYVGASTDTQYF. CDR3 coding DNA: TGTGCCAGCAGTTACGTGGGGGCTAGCACAGATACGCAGTATTTT.

This clonotype was counted only a few times. CDR3 loop: CSVVGGQTQYF. The DNA of the CDR3 is TGCAGCGTTGTTGGGGGACAGACCCAGTACTTC. The rearrangement links TRBV29-1 to TRBJ2-5, with D perhaps assigned TRBD1 or TRBD2 (5 bases each). Germline V gene sequence: CDR1 SQVTM, CDR2 ANQGSEA. This CDR3 comprises 11 residues. V was shortened by 4 bases and J by 6 bases, with 9 bases between the two germline ends.

Only a few counts were recorded for this clonotype. V and J are TRBV20-1 and TRBJ2-2, with 10 bases lining up with TRBD1. Germline V gene lookup returns CDR1 DFQATT and CDR2 SNEGSKA (reference sequence). CDR3 size: 18 residues. Germline trimming cut 3 bases from V and 4 bases from J; bases unmatched to any gene: 14. The CDR3 sequence: CSASRLRTGTGVTGELFF. The CDR3 DNA sequence: TGCAGTGCTAGTCGGTTAAGGACCGGGACAGGGGTCACCGGGGAGCTGTTTTTT.

This clonotype came up a few times. The chain recombines TRBV4-1 with TRBJ2-1, with 9 positions matching TRBD2. The CDR3 has 17 amino acids. Germline values: CDR1 MGHRA, CDR2 YSYEKL. Germline trimming cut 0 bases from V and 8 bases from J; bases unmatched to any gene: 11. The CDR3: CASSQDGSGGLSDEQFF. CDR3 DNA sequence: TGCGCCAGCAGCCAAGATGGTAGCGGGGGCCTTTCGGATGAGCAGTTCTTC.

The sample holds many counts of this clonotype. The CDR3 DNA is TGTGCCAGCAGCTTAAGAGGGAGTGAGACCCAGTACTTC. Encoded protein: CASSLRGSETQYF. J is TRBJ2-5 and V is TRBV7-6; tentative D call: TRBD2 (5 bases). The CDR3 loop spans 13 amino acids. With 2 bases removed from V and 5 bases from J, the gap between germline ends came to 9 bases. Germline lookup yields CDR1 SGHVS and CDR2 FNYEAQ.

The J gene is TRBJ2-7, the V gene TRBV19, with TRBD1 matching 10 bases. Per germline, CDR1 LNHDA and CDR2 SQIVND (reference sequence). The CDR3 is 15 amino acids. The J segment lost 5 bases and the V segment lost 4 bases, leaving 8 bases of the junction unmatched. The CDR3 here is CASSSTGTGVDEQYF. The CDR3, as DNA: TGTGCCAGTAGTAGTACCGGGACAGGGGTCGACGAGCAGTACTTC.

CDR3 DNA: TGTGCCTGGAGTGGGGGGGGCAATGAGCAGTTCTTC. It yields the protein CAWSGGGNEQFF. This chain uses TRBV30 with TRBJ2-1, with 7 bases identical to TRBD2. The germline V gene encodes CDR1 GTSNPN and CDR2 SVGIG (reference sequence). This CDR3 has 12 amino acids. Losses at the gene ends were 1 base for V and 6 bases for J; bases not matched to a gene: 0.

This clonotype has a count of ten or more. V usage is TRBV28 and J usage is TRBJ1-5, with TRBD1 identical over 11 bases. The CDR3 is 14 residues long. Trimming took 3 bases from V and 5 from J; bases not matched to a gene: 0. Germline V gene data show CDR1 as MDHEN and CDR2 as SYDVKM. The CDR3 sequence is CASSLGQGDQPQHF. The DNA of the CDR3 is TGTGCCAGCAGTTTGGGACAGGGGGATCAGCCCCAGCATTTT.

The rearrangement joins TRBV6-2 or TRBV6-3 to TRBJ2-4; 7 bases line up with TRBD1. Unmatched junction bases numbered 7, after V lost 5 bases and J lost 6 bases. The length of the CDR3 is 14 residues. The germline V gene encodes CDR1 MNHEY and CDR2 SVGEGT. The CDR3: CASSNVRGTNIQYF. CDR3 coding DNA: TGTGCCAGCAGTAATGTCAGGGGGACAAACATTCAGTACTTC.

The table lists this clonotype with a few counts. This sequence joins TRBV19 and TRBJ2-7; maybe TRBD1 (6 bases). This CDR3 region has 13 residues. Trimming removed 6 bases at V and 3 bases at J, with 12 bases between. In germline, CDR1 is LNHDA, CDR2 SQIVND (reference sequence). CDR3 region: CASSGTPVYEQYF. In nucleotides, the CDR3 is TGTGCCAGTAGCGGGACACCCGTCTACGAGCAGTACTTC.

The chain employs TRBV5-1 and TRBJ2-7; tentatively, D is TRBD1 (5 bases). The V gene's germline CDR1 is SGHRS and CDR2 YFSETQ. Trimming took off 4 bases at V and 7 bases at J, with 12 bases between the two ends. The CDR3 has 12 residues. The CDR3 spells CASSARASEQYF. CDR3 bases: TGCGCCAGCAGCGCCAGGGCGTCTGAGCAGTACTTC.

In this sample, this clonotype turned up a few times. The chain carries TRBV7-6 and TRBJ2-3; 8 bases are shared with TRBD1. The V gene end was trimmed by 0 bases and the J gene end by 3 bases; junction bases not matched to a gene: 8. Germline assignment: CDR1 SGHVS and CDR2 FNYEAQ. This CDR3 is built from 17 residues. Here the CDR3 DNA reads TGTGCCAGCAGCTTAGCCCCCGGACAGGGAGGTACAGATACGCAGTATTTT. Amino acid sequence: CASSLAPGQGGTDTQYF.

Ten or more counts support this clonotype. The chain uses TRBV15 and TRBJ1-5; D gene ambiguous. Germline V gene lookup returns CDR1 LNHNV and CDR2 YYDKDF (reference sequence). V lost 5 bases, J lost 4 bases, and 9 bases lay in between. This CDR3 has 13 amino acids. The CDR3 loop reads CATSPHLNQPQHF. For the CDR3, the DNA is TGTGCCACCAGCCCGCATTTAAATCAGCCCCAGCATTTT.

This clonotype was detected ten times or more. J is TRBJ2-3 and V is TRBV12-3 or TRBV12-4; D call uncertain. With 4 bases removed from V and 1 base from J, the gap between germline ends came to 6 bases. This CDR3 is 13 amino acids long. CDR3 region: CASSWFGTDTQYF. CDR3 DNA: TGTGCCAGCAGTTGGTTTGGCACAGATACGCAGTATTTT.

This clonotype was found a few times. The CDR3 sequence is CASSPATPANYEQYF. In DNA form, the CDR3 reads TGCGCCAGCAGCCCAGCGACGCCAGCCAACTACGAGCAGTACTTC. The chain recombines TRBV4-1 with TRBJ2-7; D gene ambiguous. The ends were cut back, 4 bases at V and 3 bases at J, with 16 bases in the middle. There are 15 residues in the CDR3. Germline assignment: CDR1 MGHRA and CDR2 YSYEKL.

This clonotype has only a few counts. The chain carries TRBV6-1 and TRBJ1-5, with unresolved D. Germline lookup yields CDR1 MNHNS and CDR2 SASEGT. This CDR3 comprises 16 residues. Trimming cost V 4 bases and J 5 bases, with 18 bases left between them. This chain's CDR3 is CASSVTRNPMDQPQHF. DNA of the CDR3: TGTGCCAGCAGTGTAACCCGGAATCCTATGGATCAGCCCCAGCATTTT.

This chain links TRBV7-3 with TRBJ1-2, with TRBD1 matching 7 bases. Germline V gives CDR1 SGHTA, CDR2 FQGTGA. The CDR3 sequence is 16 residues long. V dropped 5 bases and J dropped 2; count of bases not matched to a gene: 11. The CDR3 spells CASSPSGDRANYGYTF. The CDR3 nucleotides read TGTGCCAGCAGCCCCTCGGGGGACAGAGCGAACTATGGCTACACCTTC.

This clonotype occurred many times. The V gene is TRBV12-3 or TRBV12-4, the J gene TRBJ2-7; 10 bases align to TRBD1. The CDR3 covers 15 residues. The J segment lost 3 bases and the V segment lost 6 bases, leaving 8 bases of the junction unmatched. CDR3 coding DNA: TGTGCCAGCAGCCCCGGCGGGACAGGGGTCTACGAGCAGTACTTC. It encodes CASSPGGTGVYEQYF.